This TCR beta chain appears in the sequencing data of a study of technical replicates of blood from a handful of donors (dated by TCRdb to about 2017). Library construction relied on the immunoSEQ multiplex PCR assay. TCRdb's version of the immuneACCESS table is confined to in-frame rearrangements and falls short of the full clone set. An unresolved V gene accounts for under half of the shortfall where checked; the remainder is of unknown origin. The sample has tens of thousands of clones on record, about nine tenths of them singletons. The ten largest account for about 0.4% of the sample. Notes on this clone: Its antigen has not been determined. Base quality data are lacking; no much larger clone is found one base away.

Source material: T cells isolated from PBMCs. This sequence was found in a human donor in good health. Some clones in this sample may be carry-over from other donors' samples.

The DNA sequence is given as TGTGCCAGCACGCGGGAGTACGATGAGCAGTTCTTC. Translated, this gives CASTREYDEQFF. The chain employs TRBV2 and TRBJ2-1, and 7 junction bases match TRBD2. V is pruned by 7 bases and J by 8 bases, leaving 5 bases of the junction without a gene match. As encoded in the germline V gene, CDR1 is SNHLY while CDR2 is FYNNEI. The CDR3 measures 12 amino acids from cysteine to phenylalanine. Only CDR3 DNA is held: 36 bases, read in frame from base 1.